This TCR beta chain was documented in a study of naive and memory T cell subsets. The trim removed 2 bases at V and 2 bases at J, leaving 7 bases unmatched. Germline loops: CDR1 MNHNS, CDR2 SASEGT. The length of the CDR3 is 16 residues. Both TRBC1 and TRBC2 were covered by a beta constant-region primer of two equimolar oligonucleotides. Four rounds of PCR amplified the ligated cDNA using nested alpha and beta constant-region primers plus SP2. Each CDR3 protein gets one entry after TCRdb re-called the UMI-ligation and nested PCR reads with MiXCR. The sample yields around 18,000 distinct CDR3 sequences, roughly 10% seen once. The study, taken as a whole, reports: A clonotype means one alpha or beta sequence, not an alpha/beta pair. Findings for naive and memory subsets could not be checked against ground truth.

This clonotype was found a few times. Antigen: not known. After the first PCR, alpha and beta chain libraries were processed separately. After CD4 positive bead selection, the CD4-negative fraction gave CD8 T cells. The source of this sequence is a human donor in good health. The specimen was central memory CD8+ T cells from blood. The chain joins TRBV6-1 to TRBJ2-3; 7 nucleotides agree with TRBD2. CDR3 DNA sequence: TGTGCCAGCAGTGAATGGGGGGGGACCTTCACAGATACGCAGTATTTT. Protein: CASSEWGGTFTDTQYF.